This T cell receptor (beta chain) was identified in a study of EBV T-cell therapy then PD-1 blockade in nasopharyngeal carcinoma. Stated treatment: AdE1-LMPpoly-expanded autologous EBV-specific T-cell therapy followed by anti-PD-1 nivolumab. On this clone itself: The antigen is not known.

The data were produced by immunoSEQ multiplex PCR, yet TCRdb's version contains in-frame clones alone and is incomplete. Of 20,000 or so clones listed, 70% to 85% are singletons. The V and J ends lost 6 bases and 1 base respectively, with 12 bases between them. This CDR3 is built from 14 residues. Per the germline V gene, CDR1 is MGHDK and CDR2 is SYGVNS. The TCR comes from a man in his forties with nasopharyngeal carcinoma. This specimen was CD8+ T cells from blood, taken at day -245 from a patient whose treatment included autologous EBV-specific T cells and nivolumab. The V call is TRBV25-1, the J call TRBJ1-1, with a weak D call TRBD1 (5 bases). The CDR3 is CASRRDGWNTEAFF. DNA for the CDR3: TGTGCCAGCAGAAGGGACGGCTGGAACACTGAAGCTTTCTTT.